Below are 29 T cell receptor beta chains sequenced from a single sample in a study of shared clonotypes between healthy human individuals. Profiling relied on immunoSEQ multiplex PCR, and the TCRdb table lists in-frame clones only, not all of them. Here the sample spans under 1 million clones, nearly 95% being singletons. Naive CD8 cells were CD45RO-negative, positively selected for CCR7, excluding terminally differentiated effector memory CD45RA+ cells. The sample taken for sequencing was naive CD8+ T cells sorted from blood. The receptor set was obtained from a man aged 25 to 40 in good health.

This clone has more than one count but fewer than ten. The chain employs TRBV2 and TRBJ1-5; D is unresolved. The germline gives CDR1 SNHLY, CDR2 FYNNEI. The CDR3 spans 15 residues. V was shortened by 6 bases and J by 0 bases, with 12 bases between the two germline ends. DNA of the CDR3: TGTGCCAGCAGAGGTGGAGCTTATAGCAATCAGCCCCAGCATTTT. Its translation is CASRGGAYSNQPQHF.

Turning to this clone: One end of the junction varies from germline; a read error may be responsible. This chain joins TRBV7-2 and TRBJ1-2; TRBD1 matches at 10 bases. This CDR3 spans 16 amino acids. The germline V gene has CDR1 SGHTA and CDR2 FQGNSA. The CDR3 sequence: CASSLGTGGRRYRYTF. The CDR3 DNA reads TGTGCCAGCAGCTTAGGGACAGGGGGACGCCGCTATCGCTACACCTTC.

The chain has TRBV7-9 and TRBJ2-7; D call uncertain. The ends were cut back, 8 bases at V and 6 bases at J, with 11 bases in the middle. The CDR3 runs 11 residues. Germline assignment: CDR1 SEHNR and CDR2 FQNEAQ (reference sequence). In DNA, the CDR3 is TGTGCCAGCGGTTTAGGCTTCGAGCAGTACTTC. It specifies CASGLGFEQYF.

The CDR3 nucleotides are TGTGCCATCAGTCCCCAGGGGAGAAATAGCGGGAGGGCCTACGAGCAGTACTTC. This encodes CAISPQGRNSGRAYEQYF. The chain couples TRBV10-3 to TRBJ2-7; 11 bases map to TRBD2. The CDR3 loop spans 18 amino acids. V dropped 5 bases and J dropped 2; count of bases not matched to a gene: 14. Per the germline V gene, CDR1 is ENHRY and CDR2 is SYGVKD.

This clone was seen once. The V and J genes are TRBV27 and TRBJ2-1; 8 positions match TRBD2. This CDR3 is built from 14 residues. V shed 3 bases, J shed 2 bases, and the junction held 0 bases outside the gene matches. CDR1 is MNHEY, CDR2 SMNVEV, per germline (reference sequence). CDR3 bases: TGTGCCAGCAGTTTGCGGGGGGCCTACAATGAGCAGTTCTTC. Its protein is CASSLRGAYNEQFF.

A note on this clone: Relative to the germline gene, one junction end is altered; a read error may explain this. The chain has TRBV28 and TRBJ2-5; D is possibly TRBD2 (6 bases). The germline gives CDR1 MDHEN, CDR2 SYDVKM. The CDR3 has 13 amino acids. DNA of the CDR3: TGTGCGAGCAATGGGGCTAGCGCAGAGACCCAGTACTTC. It specifies CASNGASAETQYF.

This clone was recorded only once. The CDR3 loop is CASSLALGQGAHTEAFF. DNA of the CDR3: TGTGCCAGCAGCTTGGCCCTCGGACAGGGGGCCCACACTGAAGCTTTCTTT. The rearrangement joins TRBV5-5 to TRBJ1-1; TRBD1 matches 11 bases. From germline, CDR1 is SGHKS and CDR2 YYEKEE (reference sequence). This CDR3 region has 17 residues. Unmatched junction bases numbered 7, after V lost 0 bases and J lost 3 bases.

The chain links TRBV28 to TRBJ1-5; 7 nucleotides line up with TRBD1. The V and J ends lost 6 bases and 4 bases, in that order; junction bases with no gene match: 9. From germline, CDR1 is MDHEN and CDR2 SYDVKM. The CDR3 length is 15 residues. The DNA for the CDR3 is TGTGCCAGCAGCCAACCCAGGACAGGTAATCAGCCCCAGCATTTT. Translated, it gives CASSQPRTGNQPQHF.

The V gene is TRBV20-1, the J gene TRBJ2-7; unclear D gene. Per germline, CDR1 DFQATT and CDR2 SNEGSKA (reference sequence). The CDR3 has 8 amino acids. V was shortened by 4 bases and J by 9 bases, with 4 bases between the two germline ends. For the CDR3, the DNA is TGCAGTGCTATGGGGCAGTACTTC. Its translation: CSAMGQYF.

This chain links TRBV18 with TRBJ2-2, with D possibly being TRBD2 (5 bases). Trimming took off 4 bases at V and 5 bases at J, with 14 bases between the two ends. Germline CDR1 and CDR2: KGHSH and LQKENI. The CDR3 spans 15 residues. CDR3 loop: CASSLEGMETGELFF. The CDR3 region has the DNA TGTGCCAGCTCACTTGAGGGAATGGAAACCGGGGAGCTGTTTTTT.

This chain links TRBV7-9 with TRBJ2-7; D perhaps matches TRBD1 (5 bases). The CDR3 loop spans 15 amino acids. From germline, CDR1 is SEHNR and CDR2 FQNEAQ (reference sequence). Trimming cost V 5 bases and J 6 bases, with 20 bases left between them. The DNA of the CDR3 is TGTGCCAGCAGCCACAGAAGACAGTTTGACGGCGAGCAGTACTTC. Translating gives CASSHRRQFDGEQYF.

V usage is TRBV7-6 and J usage is TRBJ2-1; D may be TRBD2 (6 bases). Germline V lookup: CDR1 SGHVS, CDR2 FNYEAQ. CDR3 length: 14 amino acids. Trimming took 2 bases from V and 9 from J, leaving 14 bases between them. DNA of the CDR3: TGTGCCAGCAGCTTAAGGCTGGGGGGAGGTGAGCAGTTCTTC. Its translation: CASSLRLGGGEQFF.

The V and J genes are TRBV15 and TRBJ2-5; TRBD1 aligns across 7 bases. Germline trimming cut 6 bases from V and 5 bases from J; bases unmatched to any gene: 6. The CDR3 has 13 amino acids. Per the germline V gene, CDR1 is LNHNV and CDR2 is YYDKDF (reference sequence). CDR3 residues: CATSSDRAETQYF. In DNA form, the CDR3 reads TGTGCCACCAGTTCAGACAGGGCGGAGACCCAGTACTTC.

The chain recombines TRBV28 with TRBJ1-3; no clear D. The CDR3 extends over 17 amino acids. Per germline, CDR1 MDHEN and CDR2 SYDVKM. V lost 6 bases to trimming and J lost 3 bases, with 21 bases between them. CDR3 coding DNA: TGTGCCAGCAGGACCTCTCGGGTCGGAGGCCATGGAAACACCATATATTTT. As protein: CASRTSRVGGHGNTIYF.

This chain joins TRBV9 and TRBJ1-2; a possible D gene is TRBD1 (5 bases). The CDR3 covers 15 residues. Germline-derived CDR1 and CDR2 are SGDLS and YYNGEE. Between the trimmed V and J ends, which lost 3 bases and 8 bases, there was a span of 20 bases. CDR3 protein: CASSAVGSSGSGYTF. Written as DNA, the CDR3 is TGTGCCAGCAGCGCTGTTGGGTCCTCAGGGAGCGGCTACACCTTC.

V gene TRBV7-9 combines with J gene TRBJ2-1; D is unclear. Germline values: CDR1 SEHNR, CDR2 FQNEAQ (reference sequence). V was pared by 5 bases and J by 0 bases, with 11 bases between. The CDR3 consists of 15 residues. The CDR3 loop reads CASSPHVSSYNEQFF. The CDR3 DNA follows: TGTGCCAGCAGCCCACACGTCAGCTCCTACAATGAGCAGTTCTTC.

The chain recombines TRBV5-1 with TRBJ2-7, with 7 bases fitting TRBD2. V lost 4 bases and J lost 0; bases outside the gene matches: 10. Germline V CDR1 and CDR2: SGHRS, YFSETQ. The CDR3 is 16 residues long. CDR3 in amino acids: CASSGYEAGSSYEQYF. The CDR3 coding sequence is TGCGCCAGCAGCGGGTATGAAGCGGGGAGCTCCTACGAGCAGTACTTC.

The V and J genes are TRBV6-6 and TRBJ2-1; the D is unclear. Between the trimmed V and J ends, which lost 0 bases and 3 bases, there was a span of 12 bases. The length of the CDR3 is 16 residues. Germline CDR1 is MNHNY and CDR2 is SVGAGI (reference sequence). As DNA, the CDR3 is TGTGCCAGCAGTTACTCGAATCATGAGGTCTACAATGAGCAGTTCTTC. Translation: CASSYSNHEVYNEQFF.

This clone was seen just once. The CDR3: CSVEVGQGLYEQYF. CDR3 DNA sequence: TGCAGCGTTGAAGTAGGGCAGGGCCTCTACGAGCAGTACTTC. The chain couples TRBV29-1 to TRBJ2-7, with a weak D call TRBD1 (5 bases). Germline CDR1 reads SQVTM; CDR2 reads ANQGSEA. The CDR3 spans 14 residues. With 1 base removed from V and 3 bases from J, the gap between germline ends came to 13 bases.

The chain recombines TRBV7-2 with TRBJ1-5; 7 bases align to TRBD1. Germline values: CDR1 SGHTA, CDR2 FQGNSA. This CDR3 contains 19 residues. V shed 5 bases and J 3 bases; nucleotides not matched to a gene: 19. The CDR3 sequence is CASSTHDDREGQNNQPQHF. CDR3 DNA: TGTGCCAGCAGCACCCACGATGACAGGGAGGGCCAGAACAATCAGCCCCAGCATTTT.

The chain couples TRBV7-9 to TRBJ2-7; D is ambiguous. This CDR3 comprises 14 residues. CDR1 is SEHNR and CDR2 is FQNEAQ in the germline V gene (reference sequence). V was pared by 4 bases and J by 5 bases, with 15 bases between. CDR3 in DNA: TGTGCCAGCAGCTCCGTTAGAGATATGGACGAGCAGTACTTC. The encoded protein is CASSSVRDMDEQYF.

Points on this clone: The junction shows a germline mismatch at one end, possibly a read error. The chain couples TRBV7-2 to TRBJ1-1; possible D gene TRBD1, 6 bases. The CDR3 runs to 16 residues. CDR1 is SGHTA, CDR2 FQGNSA, per germline. DNA for the CDR3: TGTGCCAGCGGCTTTGAGGGGGAACATGGGAACACTGAAGCTTTCTTT. Residues: CASGFEGEHGNTEAFF.

This clone has ten or more counts. Other DNA sequences in the sample encode the same CDR3. The chain employs TRBV6-4 and TRBJ2-1, with 9 bases fitting TRBD2. This CDR3 comprises 15 residues. V trimming: 0 bases; J trimming: 4 bases; junction bases outside the gene matches: 1. The germline CDR1 and CDR2 sequences are MRHNA and SNTAGT. The CDR3 here is CASSDSSGSYNEQFF. In nucleotides, the CDR3 is TGTGCCAGCAGTGACTCTAGCGGGAGTTACAATGAGCAGTTCTTC.

There are a few counts of this clone. This chain connects TRBV4-1 to TRBJ1-1, with a tentative D call TRBD1 (6 bases). Trimming removed 0 bases at V and 1 base at J, with 12 bases between. CDR1 is MGHRA, CDR2 YSYEKL, per germline. The CDR3 spans 16 residues. CDR3 sequence (DNA): TGCGCCAGCAGCCAAGATCCCCAGGGGAAGAACACTGAAGCTTTCTTT. It encodes CASSQDPQGKNTEAFF.

The chain carries TRBV2 and TRBJ2-2; 10 bases line up with TRBD2. CDR1 and CDR2 (germline): SNHLY, FYNNEI. J was trimmed by 4 bases and V by 3 bases; bases with no gene match: 5. The length of the CDR3 is 16 residues. CDR3 bases: TGTGCCAGCAGTGACGTAGCGGGAGGTACCACCGGGGAGCTGTTTTTT. Its translation is CASSDVAGGTTGELFF.

This clone occurred once. The chain recombines TRBV27 with TRBJ2-7; TRBD1 or TRBD2 may be the D gene (5 bases each). Trimming left V 4 bases short and J 7 bases short, with 11 bases between. Germline V gene sequence: CDR1 MNHEY, CDR2 SMNVEV (reference sequence). The CDR3 extends over 12 amino acids. CDR3 amino acids: CASSWRWGEQYF. The CDR3 nucleotides are TGTGCCAGCAGTTGGCGGTGGGGGGAGCAGTACTTC.

The V call is TRBV6-1, the J call TRBJ2-7; tentatively, D is TRBD1 (5 bases). The CDR3 consists of 13 residues. The ends were cut back, 6 bases at V and 3 bases at J, with 12 bases in the middle. Germline-derived CDR1 and CDR2 are MNHNS and SASEGT. CDR3 in DNA: TGTGCCAGCAGCCCAACAGGACGCTACGAGCAGTACTTC. It encodes CASSPTGRYEQYF.

Concerning this clone: The same CDR3 arises from other DNA sequences in this sample as well. The V gene is TRBV11-3, the J gene TRBJ2-3; D is uncertain. The ends were cut back, 2 bases at V and 2 bases at J, with 5 bases in the middle. The CDR3 runs 13 residues. Germline CDR1 is SGHNT and CDR2 is YENEEA. The CDR3, as DNA: TGTGCCAGCAGCTTACCACCCACAGATACGCAGTATTTT. Its protein is CASSLPPTDTQYF. Full variable domain (outside the CDR3, taken from reference TRBV11-3 and TRBJ2-3): EAGVVQSPRYKIIEKKQPVAFWCNPISGHNTLYWYLQNLGQGPELLIRYENEEAVDDSQLPKDRFSAERLKGVDSTLKIQPAELGDSAVYLCASSLPPTDTQYFGPGTRLTVL.

The V call is TRBV7-9, the J call TRBJ2-2, with 7 bases matching TRBD2. V was clipped by 5 bases and J by 6 bases; unmatched bases: 15. The CDR3 length is 17 residues. CDR1 and CDR2 (germline): SEHNR, FQNEAQ (reference sequence). CDR3 protein: CASSPERGLGISGELFF. CDR3 nucleotide sequence: TGTGCCAGCAGCCCAGAACGTGGACTAGGTATATCCGGGGAGCTGTTTTTT. The full variable domain, its missing parts supplied by reference TRBV7-9 and TRBJ2-2, is DTGVSQNPRHKITKRGQNVTFRCDPISEHNRLYWYRQTLGQGPEFLTYFQNEAQLEKSRLLSDRFSAERPKGSFSTLEIQRTEQGDSAMYLCASSPERGLGISGELFFGEGSRLTVL.